What follows describes a single T cell receptor (beta chain). What it binds is not known. This sample is drawn from a study of identifying expanded T cells in peripheral blood. CDR3 length: 19 amino acids. CDR1 and CDR2 (germline): LNHDA, SQIVND (reference sequence). The V and J ends lost 5 bases and 2 bases, in that order; junction bases with no gene match: 17. Clones were read by immunoSEQ multiplex PCR, and TCRdb kept only the in-frame ones, dropping some. This sample has roughly 100,000 clones, with about 91% found just once. Study observations and caveats: Over approximately two and four weeks, about 15 and 18 clones changed, versus around 1.3 between replicates. Across healthy donors, higher total template counts meant significantly greater approximately 2-week count variance.

No infections or other immune events were documented during collection. This TCR was recovered from a person aged 18-70 years in good health. This chain links TRBV19 with TRBJ2-5; 10 nucleotides align to TRBD1. Material for sequencing was blood. DNA of the CDR3: TGTGCCAGTAGTCCCTTCCCGGGACAGGGGACCTTAGCACAAGAGACCCAGTACTTC. This encodes CASSPFPGQGTLAQETQYF.